This T cell receptor (beta chain) was recovered during a study of PD-L1 blockade in urothelial cancer. Study-wide context: Earlier, patients had received 0 to 3 chemotherapy regimens. Analysis of blood occurred 3 weeks (second dose) and 6 weeks after treatment start.

Libraries were prepared by immunoSEQ multiplex PCR; TCRdb keeps only in-frame clonotypes and omits some of them. Of 30,000 to 50,000 clones listed, about nine tenths are singletons. Stated time point: pretreatment peripheral blood. The CDR3 runs 15 residues. V was clipped by 4 bases and J by 4 bases, with 14 bases between them. CDR1 MDHEN and CDR2 SYDVKM come from the germline V gene. The specimen was PBMCs, collected around atezolizumab (anti-PD-L1) treatment. This receptor was identified in a woman aged 55-70 years with urothelial cancer. The chain employs TRBV28 and TRBJ1-5; D is unresolved. CDR3 DNA: TGTGCCAGCAGTTCGGCTTCAGGAGGGAATCAGCCCCAGCATTTT. Amino acid sequence: CASSSASGGNQPQHF.